Each of the 2 T cell receptor beta chains below was sequenced from the same sample in a study of blood T cell repertoires in COVID-19. TCRdb's table, derived via immunoSEQ multiplex PCR, lists solely in-frame clones and lacks some. Altogether some 510,000 clones are present, roughly 90% being singletons, with the ten largest covering less than 2%. Sequencing input: PBMCs or T cells enriched from blood (not recorded which). These receptor sequences come from a woman aged 40 to 55 who had recovered from COVID-19.

The chain combines TRBV7-2 with TRBJ1-1; TRBD1 might be the D (5 bases). The V gene's germline CDR1 is SGHTA and CDR2 FQGNSA. This CDR3 contains 15 residues. V lost 2 bases, J lost 2 bases, and 12 bases lay in between. The CDR3 sequence is CASSLSGRANTEAFF. The CDR3 DNA reads as TGTGCCAGCAGCTTATCGGGCAGGGCTAACACTGAAGCTTTCTTT.

The chain has TRBV3-1 (or the pseudogene TRBV3-2) and TRBJ2-1; the match to TRBD2 covers 9 bases. Trimming at V came to 2 bases and at J to 8 bases, leaving 10 bases not matched to a gene. The length of the CDR3 is 16 residues. Germline-derived CDR1 and CDR2 are LGHDT and YNNKEL (reference sequence). CDR3 coding DNA: TGTGCCAGCAGCCAAACAATGTCTCGCGGGAGGGATGAGCAGTTCTTC. It translates to CASSQTMSRGRDEQFF.